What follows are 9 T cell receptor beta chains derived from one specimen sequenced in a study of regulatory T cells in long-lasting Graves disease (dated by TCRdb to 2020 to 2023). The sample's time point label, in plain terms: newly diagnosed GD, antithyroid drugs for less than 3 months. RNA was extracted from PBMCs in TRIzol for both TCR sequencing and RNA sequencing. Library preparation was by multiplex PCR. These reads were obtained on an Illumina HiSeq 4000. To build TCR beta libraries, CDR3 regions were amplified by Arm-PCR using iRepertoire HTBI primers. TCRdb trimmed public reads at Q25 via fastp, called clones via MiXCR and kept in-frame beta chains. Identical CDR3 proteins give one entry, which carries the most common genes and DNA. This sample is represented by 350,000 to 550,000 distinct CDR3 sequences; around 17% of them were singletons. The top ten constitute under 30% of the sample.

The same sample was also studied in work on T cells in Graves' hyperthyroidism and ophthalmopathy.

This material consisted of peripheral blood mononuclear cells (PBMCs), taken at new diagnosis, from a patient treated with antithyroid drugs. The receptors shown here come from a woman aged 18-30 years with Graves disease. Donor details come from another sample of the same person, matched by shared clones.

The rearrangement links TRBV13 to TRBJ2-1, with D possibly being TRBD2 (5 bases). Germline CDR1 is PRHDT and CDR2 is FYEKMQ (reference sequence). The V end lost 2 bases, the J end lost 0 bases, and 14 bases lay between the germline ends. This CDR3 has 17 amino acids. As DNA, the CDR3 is TGTGCCAGCAGCTTAAATGTCGGCGGGTACTCCTACAATGAGCAGTTCTTC. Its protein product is CASSLNVGGYSYNEQFF.

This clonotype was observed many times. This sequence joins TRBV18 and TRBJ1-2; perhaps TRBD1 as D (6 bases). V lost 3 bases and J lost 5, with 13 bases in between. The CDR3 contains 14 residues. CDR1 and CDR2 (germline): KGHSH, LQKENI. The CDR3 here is CASSPKTGSYGYTF. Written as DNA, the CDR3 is TGTGCCAGCTCACCCAAAACAGGGAGTTATGGCTACACCTTC. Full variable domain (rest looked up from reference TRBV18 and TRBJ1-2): NAGVMQNPRHLVRRRGQEARLRCSPMKGHSHVYWYRQLPEEGLKFMVYLQKENIIDESGMPKERFSAEFPKEGPSILRIQQVVRGDSAAYFCASSPKTGSYGYTFGSGTRLTVV.

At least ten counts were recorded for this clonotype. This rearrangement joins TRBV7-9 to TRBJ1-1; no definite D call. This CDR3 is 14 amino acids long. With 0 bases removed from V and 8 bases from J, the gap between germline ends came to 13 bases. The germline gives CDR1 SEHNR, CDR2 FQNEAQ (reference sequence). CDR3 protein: CASSLAAVGPEAFF. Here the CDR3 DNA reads TGTGCCAGCAGCTTAGCAGCAGTGGGCCCAGAAGCTTTCTTT.

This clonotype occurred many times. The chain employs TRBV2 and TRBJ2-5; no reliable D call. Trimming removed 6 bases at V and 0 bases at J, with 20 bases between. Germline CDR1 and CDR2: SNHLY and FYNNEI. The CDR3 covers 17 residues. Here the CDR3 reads CASSAGEAPSHQETQYF. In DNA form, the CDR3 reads TGTGCCAGCAGCGCCGGCGAGGCCCCTTCCCACCAAGAGACCCAGTACTTC.

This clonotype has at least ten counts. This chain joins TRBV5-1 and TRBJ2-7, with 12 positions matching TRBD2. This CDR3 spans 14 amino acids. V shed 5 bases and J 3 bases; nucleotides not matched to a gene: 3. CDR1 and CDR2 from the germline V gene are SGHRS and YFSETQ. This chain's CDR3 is CASRRTSGVYEQYF. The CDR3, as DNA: TGCGCCAGCAGGCGGACTAGCGGGGTCTACGAGCAGTACTTC.

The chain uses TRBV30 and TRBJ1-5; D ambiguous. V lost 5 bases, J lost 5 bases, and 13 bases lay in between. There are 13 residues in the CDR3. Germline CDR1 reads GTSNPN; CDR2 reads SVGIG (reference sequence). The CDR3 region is CAWAPGLHQPQHF. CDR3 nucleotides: TGTGCCTGGGCCCCCGGACTTCATCAGCCCCAGCATTTT. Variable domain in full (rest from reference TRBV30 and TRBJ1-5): SQTIHQWPATLVQPVGSPLSLECTVEGTSNPNLYWYRQAAGRGLQLLFYSVGIGQISSEVPQNLSASRPQDRQFILSSKKLLLSDSGFYLCAWAPGLHQPQHFGDGTRLSIL.

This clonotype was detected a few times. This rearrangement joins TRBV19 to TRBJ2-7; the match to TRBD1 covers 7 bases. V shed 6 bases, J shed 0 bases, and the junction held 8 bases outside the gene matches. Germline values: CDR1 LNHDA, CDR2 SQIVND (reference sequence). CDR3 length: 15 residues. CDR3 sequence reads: CASREDREGSYEQYF. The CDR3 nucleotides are TGTGCCAGTAGGGAAGACAGGGAAGGCTCCTACGAGCAGTACTTC.

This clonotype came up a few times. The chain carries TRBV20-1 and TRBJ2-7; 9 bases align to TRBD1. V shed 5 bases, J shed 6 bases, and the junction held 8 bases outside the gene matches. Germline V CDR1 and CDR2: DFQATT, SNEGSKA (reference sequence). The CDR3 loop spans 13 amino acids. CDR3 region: CSAAFDRGGEQYF. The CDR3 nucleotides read TGCAGTGCTGCTTTTGACAGGGGGGGCGAGCAGTACTTC.

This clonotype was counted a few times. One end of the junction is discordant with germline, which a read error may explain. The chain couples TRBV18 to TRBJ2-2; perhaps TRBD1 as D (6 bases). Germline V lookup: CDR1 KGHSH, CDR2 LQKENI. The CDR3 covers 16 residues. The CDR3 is CASSPPRGTGTGELFF. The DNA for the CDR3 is TGTGCCAGCTCCCCACCAAGGGGGACGGGAACCGGGGAGCTGTTTTTT.